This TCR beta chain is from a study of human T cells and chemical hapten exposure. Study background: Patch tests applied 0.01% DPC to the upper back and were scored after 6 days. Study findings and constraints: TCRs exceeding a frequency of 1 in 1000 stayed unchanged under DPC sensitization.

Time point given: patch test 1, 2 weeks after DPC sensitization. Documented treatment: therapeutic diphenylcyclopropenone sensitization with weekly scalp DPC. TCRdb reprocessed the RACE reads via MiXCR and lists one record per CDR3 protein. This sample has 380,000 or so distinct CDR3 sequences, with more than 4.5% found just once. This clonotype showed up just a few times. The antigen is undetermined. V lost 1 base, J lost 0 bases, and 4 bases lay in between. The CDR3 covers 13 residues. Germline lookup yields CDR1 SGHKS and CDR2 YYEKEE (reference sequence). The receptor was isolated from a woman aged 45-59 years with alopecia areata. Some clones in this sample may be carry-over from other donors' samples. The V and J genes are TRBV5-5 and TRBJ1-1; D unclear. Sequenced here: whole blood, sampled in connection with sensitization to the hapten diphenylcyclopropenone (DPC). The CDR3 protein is CASSLYVNTEAFF. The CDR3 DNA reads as TGTGCCAGCAGCTTGTACGTGAACACTGAAGCTTTCTTT.